This passage covers 13 T cell receptor beta chains from one sample sequenced in a study of blood T cell repertoires in COVID-19. Here immunoSEQ multiplex PCR was the method, and the copy in TCRdb shows in-frame clones only, minus some. Of 130,000 to 150,000 clones in the sample, 80% were seen once. The sequenced sample consisted of peripheral blood. Receptors originate from a man in his 70s who had recovered from COVID-19.

On this clone: Distinct nucleotide sequences in the sample also encode this CDR3. V usage is TRBV5-1 and J usage is TRBJ2-7; tentatively, D is TRBD1 (6 bases). The CDR3 has 14 residues. Trimming removed 3 bases from V and 2 bases from J, with 12 bases in between. Germline-derived CDR1 and CDR2 are SGHRS and YFSETQ. The DNA of the CDR3 is TGCGCCAGCAGCTCGACAGGCACAACCTACGAGCAGTACTTC. Translated, it gives CASSSTGTTYEQYF. Drawing the rest from reference TRBV5-1 and TRBJ2-7, the complete variable domain is KAGVTQTPRYLIKTRGQQVTLSCSPISGHRSVSWYQQTPGQGLQFLFEYFSETQRNKGNFPGRFSGRQFSNSRSEMNVSTLELGDSALYLCASSSTGTTYEQYFGPGTRLTVT.

The V call is TRBV6-2 or TRBV6-3, the J call TRBJ1-2, with 9 bases matching TRBD1. Trimming took 3 bases from V and 1 from J; bases not matched to a gene: 15. The CDR3 totals 19 residues. CDR1 is MNHEY, CDR2 SVGEGT, per germline. The chain's CDR3 is CASSYPGTGSSGINYGYTF. As DNA, the CDR3 is TGTGCCAGCAGTTATCCCGGGACAGGGTCCTCGGGGATTAACTATGGCTACACCTTC.

The chain has TRBV6-6 and TRBJ2-2, with D possibly being TRBD2 (6 bases). The CDR3 consists of 14 residues. Germline V gives CDR1 MNHNY, CDR2 SVGAGI (reference sequence). Deletions cut 4 bases from V and 6 bases from J, with 12 bases between. CDR3 in DNA: TGTGCCAGCAGTTTCCAGGAGGGTCCCGGGGAGCTGTTTTTT. It encodes CASSFQEGPGELFF.

In nucleotides, the CDR3 is TGTGCCACCAGTGAGGCTACTAGCGGATGGGGGCAAGAGACCCAGTACTTC. It encodes CATSEATSGWGQETQYF. The gene calls are TRBV24-1 and TRBJ2-5; 8 bases match TRBD2. The germline gives CDR1 KGHDR, CDR2 SFDVKD. The CDR3 covers 17 residues. With 4 bases clipped from V and 2 bases from J, the junction kept 11 bases outside the gene matches.

This chain connects TRBV27 to TRBJ1-5; 8 bases align to TRBD1. This CDR3 has 16 amino acids. From germline, CDR1 is MNHEY and CDR2 SMNVEV (reference sequence). The ends lost 6 bases at V and 0 bases at J; junction bases unmatched: 7. CDR3 bases: TGTGCCAGCAGACGGACAGGGAGTCCTAGCAATCAGCCCCAGCATTTT. Its protein product is CASRRTGSPSNQPQHF.

The gene calls are TRBV5-1 and TRBJ2-3; TRBD2 aligns across 13 bases. V was pared by 3 bases and J by 5 bases, with 6 bases of the junction left unmatched. The germline CDR1 and CDR2 sequences are SGHRS and YFSETQ. The CDR3 runs to 16 residues. DNA for the CDR3: TGCGCCAGCAGCTCCAGGACTAGCGGGAGAGAAGATACGCAGTATTTT. Its protein is CASSSRTSGREDTQYF.

The chain recombines TRBV2 with TRBJ2-7, with a possible D match to TRBD1 (5 bases). The germline V and J ends were trimmed by 6 bases and 6 bases, with 15 bases remaining between them. The V gene's germline CDR1 is SNHLY and CDR2 FYNNEI. This CDR3 has 13 residues. CDR3 loop: CASRAIRESEQYF. CDR3 in DNA: TGTGCCAGCAGGGCCATCAGGGAATCCGAGCAGTACTTC.

The CDR3 loop reads CASSPPRLAGHNEQFF. For the CDR3, the DNA is TGTGCCAGCAGCCCACCAAGACTAGCGGGCCACAATGAGCAGTTCTTC. The chain recombines TRBV11-2 with TRBJ2-1; 10 bases fit TRBD2. Germline CDR1 is SGHAT and CDR2 is FQNNGV. V lost 5 bases to trimming and J lost 5 bases; unmatched junction nucleotides: 9. The CDR3 loop spans 16 amino acids.

The chain has TRBV10-2 and TRBJ1-2; 10 bases are shared with TRBD1. V shed 8 bases, J shed 4 bases, and the junction held 4 bases outside the gene matches. In germline, CDR1 is WSHSY, CDR2 SAAADI. The CDR3 contains 13 residues. The CDR3 here is CASSGQGSYGYTF. In DNA, the CDR3 is TGCGCCAGCTCGGGACAGGGGAGCTATGGCTACACCTTC.

This rearrangement joins TRBV28 to TRBJ1-1, with 7 nucleotides matching TRBD1. Trimming took 5 bases from V and 4 from J; bases not matched to a gene: 10. This CDR3 is 15 amino acids long. CDR1 is MDHEN, CDR2 SYDVKM, per germline. As DNA, the CDR3 is TGTGCCAGCAGTCCTGAAGACAGGGTAGGCACTGAAGCTTTCTTT. Its protein is CASSPEDRVGTEAFF.

This clone has a single count. The rearrangement links TRBV7-8 to TRBJ1-1; D gene uncertain. CDR1 and CDR2 from the germline V gene are SGHVS and FQNEAQ. This CDR3 region has 15 residues. Trimming pared 5 bases from V and 2 bases from J, leaving 15 bases between. CDR3 sequence (DNA): TGTGCCAGCAGCCGATCGCCCCTTCTAAACACTGAAGCTTTCTTT. This codes for CASSRSPLLNTEAFF.

The chain is built from TRBV27 and TRBJ2-1; 10 nucleotides align to TRBD2. The V segment lost 3 bases and the J segment 9 bases; nucleotides outside the gene matches: 14. The CDR3 has 17 residues. Germline V lookup: CDR1 MNHEY, CDR2 SMNVEV (reference sequence). The CDR3 DNA follows: TGTGCCAGCAGTTTTATCGGAGGTCTAGCGGGAGCTGGTGAGCAGTTCTTC. This codes for CASSFIGGLAGAGEQFF.

This clone was seen a handful of times. The rearrangement uses TRBV7-9 and TRBJ2-7; 7 bases match TRBD2. Germline V gene data show CDR1 as SEHNR and CDR2 as FQNEAQ (reference sequence). The CDR3 contains 15 residues. The J segment lost 3 bases and the V segment lost 5 bases, leaving 10 bases of the junction unmatched. CDR3 sequence reads: CASSPLGLVGYEQYF. CDR3 bases: TGTGCCAGCAGCCCCCTAGGACTAGTAGGCTACGAGCAGTACTTC.